One and the same sample provided the 31 T cell receptor beta chains below, sequenced in a study of T-cell memory formation after mild COVID-19. TCRdb passed the 5' RACE reads through MiXCR, listing each CDR3 protein once. The table has roughly 240,000 distinct CDR3 sequences, over 15% seen once. The sample was PBMCs or a T cell subset sorted from them (not recorded which). All receptors derive from an adult woman who had mild COVID-19 (a few samples of this study predate the infection). Cell type and time point are not known.

CDR3 protein: CASRAAGEQYF. The DNA of the CDR3 is TGCGCCAGCAGAGCGGCGGGGGAGCAGTACTTC. This sequence joins TRBV5-1 and TRBJ2-7, with D maybe TRBD2 (6 bases). Germline V gene data show CDR1 as SGHRS and CDR2 as YFSETQ. The CDR3 totals 11 residues. Trimming removed 5 bases from V and 7 bases from J, with 10 bases in between.

The chain combines TRBV29-1 with TRBJ1-1; 7 positions match TRBD1. Germline trimming cut 6 bases from V and 1 base from J; bases unmatched to any gene: 8. Per the germline V gene, CDR1 is SQVTM and CDR2 is ANQGSEA. The CDR3 covers 14 residues. CDR3 coding DNA: TGCAGCGTGAACTCCAGGGGGGGGAACACTGAAGCTTTCTTT. This encodes CSVNSRGGNTEAFF.

The CDR3 DNA sequence: TGTGCCAGCTCACCTTATGGGCCGAGCTCCTACAATGAGCAGTTCTTC. As protein: CASSPYGPSSYNEQFF. The chain employs TRBV18 and TRBJ2-1; D ambiguous. Germline loops: CDR1 KGHSH, CDR2 LQKENI. V gave up 3 bases and J gave up 0 bases, with 12 bases separating them. The CDR3 spans 16 residues. Based on the CDR3 plus reference TRBV18 and TRBJ2-1, the full variable domain is NAGVMQNPRHLVRRRGQEARLRCSPMKGHSHVYWYRQLPEEGLKFMVYLQKENIIDESGMPKERFSAEFPKEGPSILRIQQVVRGDSAAYFCASSPYGPSSYNEQFFGPGTRLTVL.

This clonotype was seen a few times. The chain recombines TRBV7-9 with TRBJ2-3; tentative D call: TRBD1 (6 bases). The CDR3 consists of 16 residues. Trimming took 0 bases from V and 5 from J, leaving 15 bases between them. Per germline, CDR1 SEHNR and CDR2 FQNEAQ (reference sequence). DNA for the CDR3: TGTGCCAGCAGCTTAGCCGGACTGGGGACAAGAGATACGCAGTATTTT. It codes for CASSLAGLGTRDTQYF.

The chain links TRBV20-1 to TRBJ2-7, with D unresolved. Germline lookup yields CDR1 DFQATT and CDR2 SNEGSKA (reference sequence). The V end was cut by 6 bases, the J end by 0 bases, with 6 bases between. The CDR3 runs to 11 residues. The CDR3 spells CSAPLSYEQYF. The CDR3 coding sequence is TGCAGTGCCCCCCTCTCCTACGAGCAGTACTTC.

This clonotype was seen more than once but under ten times. The gene calls are TRBV4-1 and TRBJ1-3; D not resolved. Trimming removed 2 bases from V and 0 bases from J, with 5 bases in between. Per the germline V gene, CDR1 is MGHRA and CDR2 is YSYEKL. The length of the CDR3 is 14 residues. CDR3 bases: TGCGCCAGCAGCCAAAGGAACTCTGGAAACACCATATATTTT. This translates into CASSQRNSGNTIYF.

This clonotype was counted only a few times. This chain connects TRBV25-1 to TRBJ1-2; D gene uncertain. The germline CDR1 and CDR2 sequences are MGHDK and SYGVNS. Trimming removed 8 bases at V and 4 bases at J, with 11 bases between. CDR3 length: 12 residues. CDR3 bases: TGTGCCAGCTCTAGAACTGCCTATGGCTACACCTTC. Amino acid sequence: CASSRTAYGYTF.

This clonotype was detected a few times. V gene TRBV29-1 combines with J gene TRBJ2-3, with D perhaps matching TRBD1 or TRBD2 (6 bases each). The CDR3 is 15 residues long. Germline values: CDR1 SQVTM, CDR2 ANQGSEA. The V gene lost 7 bases and the J gene lost 3 bases, with 20 bases spanning the gap. CDR3 loop: CSAQGNGGGTDTQYF. The CDR3 DNA reads TGCAGCGCTCAGGGAAACGGGGGCGGAACAGATACGCAGTATTTT.

This clonotype has only a few counts. The genes are TRBV6-5 and TRBJ2-5; D may be TRBD2 (5 bases). The V gene's germline CDR1 is MNHEY and CDR2 SVGAGI. Trimming took 6 bases from V and 4 from J, leaving 18 bases between them. This CDR3 region has 15 residues. In nucleotides, the CDR3 is TGTGCCAGCAGGCCCAGTGGGGTCGAGGGAGAGACCCAGTACTTC. This gives the protein CASRPSGVEGETQYF.

The genes are TRBV20-1 and TRBJ1-1; no firm D call. Trimming took off 5 bases at V and 1 base at J, with 17 bases between the two ends. The CDR3 has 15 residues. The V gene's germline CDR1 is DFQATT and CDR2 SNEGSKA (reference sequence). CDR3 amino acids: CSALGFKTGNTEAFF. CDR3 DNA sequence: TGCAGTGCTCTCGGCTTTAAGACCGGGAACACTGAAGCTTTCTTT.

This clonotype was detected only a few times. An end of the junction differs from the germline gene, which may be a read error. This rearrangement joins TRBV7-7 to TRBJ2-7, with a possible D match to TRBD2 (5 bases). CDR1 SSHAT and CDR2 FNYEAQ come from the germline V gene (reference sequence). This CDR3 comprises 14 residues. CDR3 residues: CASSSTILSYEQYF. DNA of the CDR3: TGTGCTAGCAGCTCGACTATCCTCTCCTACGAGCAGTACTTC.

This clonotype occurred a few times. The chain employs TRBV6-5 and TRBJ1-1, with TRBD1 matching 10 bases. J lost 4 bases, V lost 5 bases, and 4 bases had no gene match. The germline CDR1 and CDR2 sequences are MNHEY and SVGAGI. CDR3 size: 14 residues. CDR3 DNA: TGTGCCAGCAGTCGCCGGGACAGGGGCACTGAAGCTTTCTTT. It specifies CASSRRDRGTEAFF.

This clonotype was seen more than once but under ten times. The chain uses TRBV7-2 and TRBJ2-1; D remains ambiguous. This CDR3 is built from 11 residues. The ends were cut back, 9 bases at V and 7 bases at J, with 10 bases in the middle. CDR1 SGHTA and CDR2 FQGNSA come from the germline V gene. The CDR3 DNA follows: TGTGCCAGTAATAATGCGAATGAGCAGTTCTTC. This sequence encodes CASNNANEQFF. Filled out from reference TRBV7-2 and TRBJ2-1, the complete variable domain reads GAGVSQSPSNKVTEKGKDVELRCDPISGHTALYWYRQSLGQGLEFLIYFQGNSAPDKSGLPSDRFSAERTGGSVSTLTIQRTQQEDSAVYLCASNNANEQFFGPGTRLTVL.

This clonotype has only a few counts. V and J are TRBV24-1 and TRBJ1-2; D unclear. CDR1 and CDR2 (germline): KGHDR, SFDVKD. The CDR3 loop spans 12 amino acids. V dropped 5 bases and J dropped 14 bases, with 17 bases sitting between them. The CDR3, as DNA: TGTGCCACCAGTGGGCCGACTGAAGTTTATACCTTC. Amino acids: CATSGPTEVYTF.

The table lists this clonotype with a few counts. One end of the junction varies from germline; a read error may be responsible. This chain joins TRBV5-5 and TRBJ2-7; D is possibly TRBD1 or TRBD2 (5 bases each). The CDR3 has 13 amino acids. Germline CDR1 reads SGHKS; CDR2 reads YYEKEE (reference sequence). The CDR3 bases are TGTGCCAGCAGCTCGCCCACGGGACCTCCGCCCGTCTTC. Protein product: CASSSPTGPPPVF.

This chain connects TRBV7-9 to TRBJ1-2, with D uncertain. The V and J ends lost 5 bases and 0 bases respectively, with 16 bases between them. There are 16 residues in the CDR3. Germline V lookup: CDR1 SEHNR, CDR2 FQNEAQ (reference sequence). CDR3 nucleotide sequence: TGTGCCAGCAGCCAATCGCGAAACCTGGCTAACTATGGCTACACCTTC. Translation: CASSQSRNLANYGYTF.

The chain carries TRBV4-2 and TRBJ1-2; D uncertain. The V end was cut by 0 bases, the J end by 5 bases, with 10 bases between. The V gene's germline CDR1 is LGHNA and CDR2 YNFKEQ. CDR3 length: 14 amino acids. CDR3 nucleotide sequence: TGTGCCAGCAGCCAAGAGTCAGGAGGATATGGCTACACCTTC. This codes for CASSQESGGYGYTF.

This clonotype was counted ten times or more. The V and J genes are TRBV4-3 and TRBJ1-2, with D maybe TRBD1 (5 bases). Germline V lookup: CDR1 LGHNA, CDR2 YSLEER. CDR3 length: 15 amino acids. V lost 1 base and J lost 4, with 13 bases in between. CDR3 sequence: CASSQAPTGAYGYTF. The CDR3 nucleotides are TGCGCCAGCAGCCAAGCTCCCACAGGAGCCTATGGCTACACCTTC.

For this clonotype: The junction shows a germline mismatch at one end, possibly a read error. The CDR3 nucleotides are TGCATCGTTGATGAACGGGCTGAAGCTTTCTTT. Protein product: CIVDERAEAFF. The J gene is TRBJ1-1, the V gene TRBV29-1, with D hard to call. The CDR3 runs to 11 residues. Germline V gene lookup returns CDR1 SQVTM and CDR2 ANQGSEA.

This clonotype was observed a handful of times. V usage is TRBV9 and J usage is TRBJ2-1; TRBD1 aligns across 9 bases. The CDR3 contains 17 residues. V gave up 0 bases and J gave up 3 bases; unmatched junction bases: 7. From germline, CDR1 is SGDLS and CDR2 YYNGEE. The CDR3 nucleotides read TGTGCCAGCAGCGTAGGTGGCCCGGGACAGGGCTACAATGAGCAGTTCTTC. As protein: CASSVGGPGQGYNEQFF. The complete variable domain, with remaining parts taken from reference TRBV9 and TRBJ2-1, reads DSGVTQTPKHLITATGQRVTLRCSPRSGDLSVYWYQQSLDQGLQFLIQYYNGEERAKGNILERFSAQQFPDLHSELNLSSLELGDSALYFCASSVGGPGQGYNEQFFGPGTRLTVL.

This sequence joins TRBV5-1 and TRBJ2-1, with 9 bases fitting TRBD2. The CDR3 totals 15 residues. Germline CDR1 and CDR2: SGHRS and YFSETQ. V lost 4 bases and J lost 8; bases outside the gene matches: 10. In DNA, the CDR3 is TGCGCCAGCAGCCTACCAGCGGGGGGAGGGGATGAGCAGTTCTTC. Amino acids: CASSLPAGGGDEQFF.

This clonotype has more than one count but fewer than ten. This chain connects TRBV7-2 to TRBJ2-1; a possible D gene is TRBD2 (5 bases). CDR3 length equals 13 residues. V was clipped by 5 bases and J by 9 bases, with 14 bases between them. Germline V gene sequence: CDR1 SGHTA, CDR2 FQGNSA. The CDR3: CASSPSSGFEQFF. The DNA of the CDR3 is TGTGCCAGCAGCCCCTCTTCGGGATTTGAGCAGTTCTTC.

This clonotype was seen a handful of times. The chain links TRBV12-3 or TRBV12-4 to TRBJ1-5; the match to TRBD1 covers 7 bases. The junction had 4 bases not matched to a gene; V was cut back by 8 bases and J by 0 bases. There are 14 residues in the CDR3. The CDR3 here is CASHGQVSNQPQHF. CDR3 bases: TGTGCCAGCCACGGACAGGTTAGCAATCAGCCCCAGCATTTT.

The sample holds many counts of this clonotype. This CDR3 reads CASSVEPDTHSQFF. The CDR3 bases are TGTGCCAGCAGCGTAGAACCGGACACCCACTCGCAGTTCTTC. The chain carries TRBV9 and TRBJ2-1; D perhaps matches TRBD1 (5 bases). The CDR3 is 14 residues long. The V gene lost 0 bases and the J gene lost 12 bases, with 16 bases spanning the gap. Looked up from germline, CDR1 is SGDLS and CDR2 is YYNGEE.

This clonotype has more than one count but fewer than ten. The V call is TRBV6-6, the J call TRBJ1-2; D perhaps matches TRBD1 (6 bases). Trimming pared 6 bases from V and 2 bases from J, leaving 13 bases between. The CDR3 consists of 14 residues. The germline V gene encodes CDR1 MNHNY and CDR2 SVGAGI (reference sequence). CDR3 coding DNA: TGTGCCAGCAGCTACGGGGGGCCCAACTATGGCTACACCTTC. Translating gives CASSYGGPNYGYTF.

This clonotype came up a few times. The chain recombines TRBV15 with TRBJ1-2, with a tentative D call TRBD1 (5 bases). V was clipped by 0 bases and J by 0 bases, with 14 bases between them. The CDR3 length is 17 residues. CDR1 is LNHNV, CDR2 YYDKDF, per germline (reference sequence). The CDR3 region is CATSRDVGEGSNYGYTF. In nucleotides, the CDR3 is TGTGCCACCAGCAGAGATGTAGGGGAAGGGTCTAACTATGGCTACACCTTC.

This clonotype was counted once. The chain employs TRBV2 and TRBJ2-7; D is uncertain. The CDR3 runs 10 residues. From germline, CDR1 is SNHLY and CDR2 FYNNEI. V lost 1 base to trimming and J lost 8 bases, with 3 bases between them. CDR3 in amino acids: CASSEDKQYF. CDR3 sequence (DNA): TGTGCCAGCAGTGAAGATAAGCAGTACTTC.

There are a few counts of this clonotype. CDR3: CASTPPLGANTEAFF. The CDR3 nucleotides are TGTGCCAGCACCCCCCCGTTAGGGGCGAACACTGAAGCTTTCTTT. The rearrangement links TRBV12-3 or TRBV12-4 to TRBJ1-1; maybe TRBD1 (5 bases). This CDR3 contains 15 residues. V shed 7 bases and J shed 1 base, with 16 bases lying between them.

The V call is TRBV20-1, the J call TRBJ2-7; unclear D gene. With 6 bases removed from V and 0 bases from J, the gap between germline ends came to 12 bases. From germline, CDR1 is DFQATT and CDR2 SNEGSKA (reference sequence). CDR3 length equals 13 residues. DNA of the CDR3: TGCAGTGCCCCCAAGGTCAGCTCCTACGAGCAGTACTTC. Its translation is CSAPKVSSYEQYF.

This chain links TRBV27 with TRBJ2-3; D is perhaps TRBD2 (8 bases). With 3 bases removed from V and 2 bases from J, the gap between germline ends came to 24 bases. Germline lookup yields CDR1 MNHEY and CDR2 SMNVEV (reference sequence). The CDR3 spans 19 residues. The CDR3 reads CASSFDFRGTRIFTDTQYF. CDR3 DNA: TGTGCCAGCAGTTTTGATTTCAGGGGGACTAGGATATTCACAGATACGCAGTATTTT.

A few counts support this clonotype. The rearrangement links TRBV6-6 to TRBJ1-2; D not resolved. From germline, CDR1 is MNHNY and CDR2 SVGAGI (reference sequence). Trimming pared 2 bases from V and 8 bases from J, leaving 6 bases between. The CDR3 runs to 11 residues. CDR3: CASSYKAGYTF. The CDR3 bases are TGTGCCAGCAGTTACAAGGCCGGCTACACCTTC.